One sample yielded the 24 T cell receptor beta chains listed below, sequenced in a study of T cells in Graves' hyperthyroidism and ophthalmopathy. The TCR beta CDR3 regions underwent amplification using RNA transcripts as the source. First-round RT-PCR of the TCR CDR3 relied on the HTBI primer set. TCRdb re-analysed the multiplex PCR reads in MiXCR, keeping a single row per CDR3 protein. The table shows 550,000 to 700,000 distinct CDR3 sequences, with 40% to 55% occurring only once. The sequenced material came from peripheral blood or thyroid tissue (not recorded which). The source is an adult woman with Graves' disease, either hyperthyroidism or ophthalmopathy (not recorded which).

This clonotype came up many times. The CDR3 loop reads CAISEWAPTSGPVNYEQYF. The CDR3 bases are TGTGCCATCAGTGAGTGGGCCCCGACGTCAGGCCCGGTAAATTACGAGCAGTACTTC. This chain connects TRBV10-3 to TRBJ2-7; D remains ambiguous. From germline, CDR1 is ENHRY and CDR2 SYGVKD. V was shortened by 1 base and J by 4 bases, with 26 bases between the two germline ends. This CDR3 is built from 19 residues.

This clonotype was observed many times. The chain couples TRBV28 to TRBJ2-7; tentatively, D is TRBD1 (5 bases). The CDR3 length is 11 residues. The germline CDR1 and CDR2 sequences are MDHEN and SYDVKM. With 4 bases removed from V and 6 bases from J, the gap between germline ends came to 7 bases. The CDR3 spells CASSSDSEQYF. The CDR3 region has the DNA TGTGCCAGCAGTTCTGACAGCGAGCAGTACTTC. Full variable domain (missing parts from reference TRBV28 and TRBJ2-7): DVKVTQSSRYLVKRTGEKVFLECVQDMDHENMFWYRQDPGLGLRLIYFSYDVKMKEKGDIPEGYSVSREKKERFSLILESASTNQTSMYLCASSSDSEQYFGPGTRLTVT.

The genes are TRBV7-8 and TRBJ1-5; D ambiguous. Germline V gives CDR1 SGHVS, CDR2 FQNEAQ. Trimming stripped 1 base from V and 3 bases from J, with 10 bases between. CDR3 length: 15 amino acids. CDR3 bases: TGTGCCAGCAGCTTAGTACCGGGCGTCAATCAGCCCCAGCATTTT. Translation: CASSLVPGVNQPQHF.

This chain joins TRBV6-1 and TRBJ1-2; maybe TRBD1 (6 bases). The CDR3 spans 15 residues. Germline V gene data show CDR1 as MNHNS and CDR2 as SASEGT. Deletions cut 0 bases from V and 2 bases from J, with 10 bases between. CDR3 loop: CASSEAGGPNYGYTF. CDR3 coding DNA: TGTGCCAGCAGTGAAGCGGGGGGGCCCAACTATGGCTACACCTTC.

The rearrangement uses TRBV29-1 and TRBJ1-2; D not certain. Trimming left V 2 bases short and J 4 bases short, with 14 bases between. CDR1 is SQVTM, CDR2 ANQGSEA, per germline. This CDR3 spans 14 amino acids. The CDR3 DNA reads as TGCAGCGTTGAAAGAGGAGAAGACGGCTATGGCTACACCTTC. Amino acid sequence: CSVERGEDGYGYTF.

The chain links TRBV20-1 to TRBJ2-7; a weak D match, TRBD2 (6 bases). V lost 3 bases to trimming and J lost 0 bases, with 18 bases between them. The CDR3 is 16 residues long. Germline V lookup: CDR1 DFQATT, CDR2 SNEGSKA (reference sequence). The CDR3 region is CSASNPQGGYSYEQYF. CDR3 coding DNA: TGCAGTGCTAGTAATCCGCAGGGAGGTTACTCCTACGAGCAGTACTTC.

This clonotype was recorded many times. The chain couples TRBV20-1 to TRBJ2-5, with D hard to call. The CDR3 length is 14 residues. Germline V gives CDR1 DFQATT, CDR2 SNEGSKA (reference sequence). Trimming shortened V by 1 base and J by 7 bases, and 16 bases separated the two germline ends. The CDR3: CSARGFSRLGTQYF. CDR3 nucleotides: TGCAGTGCTAGAGGGTTTTCTAGGTTAGGGACCCAGTACTTC.

The chain recombines TRBV11-1 with TRBJ1-2; 9 bases match TRBD1. CDR1 is SGHAT and CDR2 is FQDESV in the germline V gene (reference sequence). This CDR3 has 14 amino acids. V dropped 5 bases and J dropped 6; count of bases not matched to a gene: 7. CDR3 amino acids: CASSPPRTGDGYTF. The CDR3 DNA reads as TGTGCCAGCAGCCCGCCGAGGACAGGGGATGGCTACACCTTC.

CDR3 coding DNA: TGTGCCAGCAGTATCCGGGGGACAAGGGATAATTCACCCCTCCACTTT. This codes for CASSIRGTRDNSPLHF. The chain carries TRBV28 and TRBJ1-6, with a weak D call TRBD1 (6 bases). Germline V gene data show CDR1 as MDHEN and CDR2 as SYDVKM. With 5 bases removed from V and 5 bases from J, the gap between germline ends came to 16 bases. The CDR3 is made up of 16 amino acids.

V gene TRBV7-2 combines with J gene TRBJ1-6; no clear D. V dropped 1 base and J dropped 14 bases, with 9 bases sitting between them. The CDR3 has 12 residues. Germline V gives CDR1 SGHTA, CDR2 FQGNSA. The chain's CDR3 is CASSLGAFSLHF. CDR3 nucleotide sequence: TGTGCCAGCAGCTTAGGGGCTTTCTCCCTCCACTTT.

This clonotype was seen a handful of times. The rearrangement joins TRBV27 to TRBJ2-7; TRBD2 aligns across 8 bases. CDR1 and CDR2 from the germline V gene are MNHEY and SMNVEV (reference sequence). The CDR3 runs 13 residues. CDR3 protein: CGGPTTLADEQYF. Here the CDR3 DNA reads TGTGGGGGGCCGACAACACTAGCGGACGAGCAGTACTTC.

The table lists this clonotype with a few counts. The chain links TRBV7-6 to TRBJ2-7, with 8 bases lining up with TRBD1. Germline loops: CDR1 SGHVS, CDR2 FNYEAQ. Trimming took 4 bases from V and 2 from J; bases not matched to a gene: 7. This CDR3 has 15 amino acids. The CDR3 loop reads CASSSGDRGAYEQYF. The CDR3 coding sequence is TGTGCCAGCAGCTCGGGTGACAGGGGCGCCTACGAGCAGTACTTC.

Ten or more counts support this clonotype. This chain's CDR3 is CSARDGYGNSPLHF. CDR3 DNA: TGCAGTGCTAGAGATGGGTACGGTAATTCACCCCTCCACTTT. The rearrangement uses TRBV20-1 and TRBJ1-6; D remains ambiguous. The CDR3 consists of 14 residues. Per the germline V gene, CDR1 is DFQATT and CDR2 is SNEGSKA (reference sequence). V lost 0 bases and J 6 bases, leaving 9 bases between the germline ends.

As for this clonotype: A single base separates this from a much larger clone, so it may be a read error. This chain connects TRBV30 to TRBJ1-2; no reliable D call. The CDR3 length is 13 residues. Trimming left V 4 bases short and J 0 bases short, with 9 bases between. Germline lookup yields CDR1 GTSNPN and CDR2 SVGIG (reference sequence). The CDR3 sequence is CAWTLTSNYGYTF. The CDR3 DNA is TGTGCCTGGACACTCACCTCTAACTATGGCTACACCTTC.

This clonotype came up a few times. J is TRBJ1-1 and V is TRBV25-1; D remains ambiguous. V shed 6 bases and J shed 1 base, with 12 bases lying between them. Germline V gives CDR1 MGHDK, CDR2 SYGVNS. The CDR3 has 14 residues. In nucleotides, the CDR3 is TGTGCCAGCAGAGGCGACGGACGGAACACTGAAGCTTTCTTT. Amino acid sequence: CASRGDGRNTEAFF.

In its sample, this clonotype was seen once. The gene calls are TRBV2 and TRBJ1-2, with unresolved D. Germline V gene data show CDR1 as SNHLY and CDR2 as FYNNEI. The CDR3 spans 11 residues. Trimming shortened V by 7 bases and J by 4 bases, and 7 bases separated the two germline ends. In nucleotides, the CDR3 is TGTGCCAGCACCCGGGGCTATGGCTACACCTTC. This encodes CASTRGYGYTF.

The rearrangement joins TRBV11-2 to TRBJ1-4; D uncertain. The CDR3 sequence is 15 residues long. The germline V gene encodes CDR1 SGHAT and CDR2 FQNNGV. V was clipped by 8 bases and J by 3 bases, with 16 bases between them. The CDR3 sequence is CASSPPTAPNEKLFF. CDR3 coding DNA: TGTGCCAGCTCACCACCGACGGCCCCTAATGAAAAACTGTTTTTT.

As for this clonotype: It is likely a read error, because the conserved phenylalanine at the end of the CDR3 is missing. The rearrangement links TRBV7-9 to TRBJ2-7; D ambiguous. Deletions cut 6 bases from V and 1 base from J, with 13 bases between. Germline values: CDR1 SEHNR, CDR2 FQNEAQ (reference sequence). The CDR3 is 14 residues long. CDR3 nucleotides: TGTGCCAGCAGTCCTGACGGTCAGTCCTACGAGCAGTACCTC. This sequence encodes CASSPDGQSYEQYL.

The chain combines TRBV20-1 with TRBJ1-6; 7 bases agree with TRBD1. CDR1 and CDR2 from the germline V gene are DFQATT and SNEGSKA (reference sequence). The CDR3 length is 14 residues. V dropped 3 bases and J dropped 8; count of bases not matched to a gene: 7. The CDR3 sequence is CSASRTGVHSPLHF. CDR3 nucleotides: TGCAGTGCTAGTAGAACAGGGGTACATTCACCCCTCCACTTT.

The chain has TRBV28 and TRBJ1-5; 7 nucleotides align to TRBD1. After removal of 5 bases from V and 5 bases from J, the junction contained 12 bases not matched to a gene. The CDR3 runs to 16 residues. Germline V gene lookup returns CDR1 MDHEN and CDR2 SYDVKM. In DNA, the CDR3 is TGTGCCAGCAGTCCGGGGCTGACAGGGTGGGATCAGCCCCAGCATTTT. This sequence encodes CASSPGLTGWDQPQHF.

V and J are TRBV6-5 and TRBJ1-3; D is unclear. The CDR3 has 13 amino acids. Germline V lookup: CDR1 MNHEY, CDR2 SVGAGI. Trimming pared 11 bases from V and 7 bases from J, leaving 18 bases between. Here the CDR3 reads CAALPGSWNTIYF. The CDR3 nucleotides are TGTGCCGCCCTCCCAGGTTCTTGGAACACCATATATTTT.

The chain combines TRBV10-3 with TRBJ2-7, with TRBD1 as a possible D gene (5 bases). Trimming left V 7 bases short and J 1 base short, with 11 bases between. The CDR3 extends over 13 amino acids. CDR1 is ENHRY and CDR2 is SYGVKD in the germline V gene. CDR3 nucleotides: TGTGCCATCAATGCCCAGGGATCCTACGAGCAGTACTTC. It is translated as CAINAQGSYEQYF.

This clonotype turned up a few times. The V gene is TRBV5-1, the J gene TRBJ2-7; D possibly corresponds to TRBD2 (6 bases). V was pared by 0 bases and J by 5 bases, with 9 bases between. This CDR3 has 13 residues. The V gene's germline CDR1 is SGHRS and CDR2 YFSETQ. CDR3 in DNA: TGCGCCAGCAGCTTGGTACTAGCCCACGAGCAGTACTTC. It is translated as CASSLVLAHEQYF. Filled out from reference TRBV5-1 and TRBJ2-7, the complete variable domain reads KAGVTQTPRYLIKTRGQQVTLSCSPISGHRSVSWYQQTPGQGLQFLFEYFSETQRNKGNFPGRFSGRQFSNSRSEMNVSTLELGDSALYLCASSLVLAHEQYFGPGTRLTVT.

The gene calls are TRBV2 and TRBJ1-1, with 7 bases matching TRBD1. The V gene's germline CDR1 is SNHLY and CDR2 FYNNEI. There are 13 residues in the CDR3. J was trimmed by 10 bases and V by 8 bases; bases with no gene match: 13. DNA of the CDR3: TGTGCCAGCGGACCCCGGGACAGCTCTGCAGCTTTCTTT. Translation: CASGPRDSSAAFF.